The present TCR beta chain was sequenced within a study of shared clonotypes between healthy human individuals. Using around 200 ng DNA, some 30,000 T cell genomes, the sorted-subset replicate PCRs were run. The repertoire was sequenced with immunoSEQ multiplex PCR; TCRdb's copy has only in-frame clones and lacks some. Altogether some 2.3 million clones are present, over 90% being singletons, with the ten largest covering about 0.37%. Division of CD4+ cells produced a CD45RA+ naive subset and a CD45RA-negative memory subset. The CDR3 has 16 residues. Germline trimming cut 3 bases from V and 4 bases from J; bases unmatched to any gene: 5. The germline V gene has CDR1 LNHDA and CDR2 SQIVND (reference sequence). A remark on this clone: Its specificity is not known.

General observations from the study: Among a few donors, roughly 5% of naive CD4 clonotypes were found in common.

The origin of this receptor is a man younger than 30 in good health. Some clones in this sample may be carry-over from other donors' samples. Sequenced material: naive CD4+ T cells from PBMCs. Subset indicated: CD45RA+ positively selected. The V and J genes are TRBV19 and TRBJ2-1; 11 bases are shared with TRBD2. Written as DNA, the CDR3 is TGTGCCAGTAGTATTAGCGGGAGGGTAGAGTACAATGAGCAGTTCTTC. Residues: CASSISGRVEYNEQFF.